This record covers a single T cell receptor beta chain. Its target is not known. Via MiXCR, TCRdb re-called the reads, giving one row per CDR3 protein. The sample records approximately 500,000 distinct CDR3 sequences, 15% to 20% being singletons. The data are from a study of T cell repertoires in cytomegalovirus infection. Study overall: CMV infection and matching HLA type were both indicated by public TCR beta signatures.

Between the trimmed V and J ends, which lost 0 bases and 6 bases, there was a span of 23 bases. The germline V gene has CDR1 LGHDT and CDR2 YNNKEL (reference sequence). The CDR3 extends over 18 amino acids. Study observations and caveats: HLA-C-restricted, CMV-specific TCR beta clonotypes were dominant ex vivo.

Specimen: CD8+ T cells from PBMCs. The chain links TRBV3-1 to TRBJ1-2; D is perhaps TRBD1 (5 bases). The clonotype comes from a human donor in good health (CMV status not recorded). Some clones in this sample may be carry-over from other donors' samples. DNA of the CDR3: TGTGCCAGCAGCCAAGAAGGGGCAGCCTTTCTAGAACAAGATGGCTACACCTTC. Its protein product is CASSQEGAAFLEQDGYTF.